This TCR beta chain is from a study of beta chain features in type 1 diabetes. Overall study findings and caveats: Compared to healthy donors, patients appeared to have naive, central memory and Treg TCRB repertoires that were more alike. Cells with high TCR expression could be over-represented when cDNA is sequenced. HLA influence on TCRB rearrangement stayed unresolved here. Among all four CD4+ subsets, Type 1 diabetes patients had TCRB CDR3s that were moderately but significantly shorter.

The investigators reverse transcribed all of the isolated RNA, so they sequenced expressed TCRB transcripts. Repertoires were generated with immunoSEQ multiplex PCR, while TCRdb's copy carries only in-frame clones and drops some. Here the sample spans 160,000 or so clones, about 9% being singletons. The CDR3 spans 16 residues. The V gene lost 0 bases and the J gene lost 6 bases, with 15 bases spanning the gap. This clone appeared a few times. Its target is unknown. The rearrangement joins TRBV23-1 to TRBJ1-5; D is unclear. Being an ORF, TRBV23-1 has a function that is uncertain. The sample comprised central memory CD4+ T cells from blood. This receptor was taken from a woman aged 30 to 39 with type 1 diabetes. The CDR3 region is CASSQSVRGRRQPQHF. DNA of the CDR3: TGCGCCAGCAGTCAATCGGTGCGGGGAAGGCGTCAGCCCCAGCATTTT.